The T cell receptor beta chain described here comes from a study of OX40 agonist ivuxolimab in advanced cancers. Study information: Those enrolled were 70% to 85% male, with a mean age of about 66 years and ages from roughly 20 to 85. Prior anti-PD-1, anti-PD-L1 or anti-CTLA-4 therapy did not bar entry, and about 40% had some.

Assay: immunoSEQ multiplex PCR; the TCRdb copy retains only in-frame clones and omits some. Of roughly 5,200 clones listed, around 62% are singletons. Findings of the study overall: No antigen was identified for the clonally expanded peripheral T cells. Average numbers of expanded clones were greater in CD8+ T cells than in CD4+.

Germline values: CDR1 SQVTM, CDR2 ANQGSEA. The CDR3 runs 15 residues. Trimming took 4 bases from V and 5 from J, leaving 17 bases between them. To note about this clone: Antigen unknown.

This chain links TRBV29-1 with TRBJ2-2; D is possibly TRBD2 (6 bases). This receptor was taken from an adult with an advanced solid tumor such as melanoma, head and neck, liver or kidney cancer. The sample in question was CD4+ or CD8+ T cells sorted from blood, obtained in a trial of the OX40 agonist ivuxolimab. Here the CDR3 reads CSVVPAGLQTGELFF. CDR3 in DNA: TGCAGCGTTGTACCGGCGGGGCTTCAGACCGGGGAGCTGTTTTTT.